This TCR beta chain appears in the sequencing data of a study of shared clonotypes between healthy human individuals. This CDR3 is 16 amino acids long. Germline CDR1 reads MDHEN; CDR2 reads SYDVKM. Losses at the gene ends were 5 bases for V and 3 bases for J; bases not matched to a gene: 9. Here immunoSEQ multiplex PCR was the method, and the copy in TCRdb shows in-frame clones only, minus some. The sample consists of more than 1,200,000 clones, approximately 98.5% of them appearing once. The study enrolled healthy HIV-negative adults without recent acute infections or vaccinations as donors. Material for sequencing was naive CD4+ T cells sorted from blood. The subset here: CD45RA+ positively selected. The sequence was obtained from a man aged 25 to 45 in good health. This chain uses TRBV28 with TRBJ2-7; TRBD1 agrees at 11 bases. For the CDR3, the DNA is TGTGCCAGCAGTCCATACTCGGGACAGGGGGACTACGAGCAGTACTTC. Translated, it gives CASSPYSGQGDYEQYF. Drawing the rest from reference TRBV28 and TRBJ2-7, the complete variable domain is DVKVTQSSRYLVKRTGEKVFLECVQDMDHENMFWYRQDPGLGLRLIYFSYDVKMKEKGDIPEGYSVSREKKERFSLILESASTNQTSMYLCASSPYSGQGDYEQYFGPGTRLTVT.